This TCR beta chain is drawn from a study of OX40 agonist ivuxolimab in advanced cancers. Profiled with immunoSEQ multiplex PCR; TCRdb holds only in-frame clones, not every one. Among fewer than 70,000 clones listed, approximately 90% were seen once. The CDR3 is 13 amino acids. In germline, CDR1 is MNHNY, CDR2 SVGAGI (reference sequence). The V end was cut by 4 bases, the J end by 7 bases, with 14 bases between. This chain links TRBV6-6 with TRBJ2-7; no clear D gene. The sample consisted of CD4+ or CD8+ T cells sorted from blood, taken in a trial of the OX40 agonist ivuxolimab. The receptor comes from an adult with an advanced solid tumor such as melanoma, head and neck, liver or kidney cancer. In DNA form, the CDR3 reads TGTGCCAGCAGTTCCTCCCAGACGTTTGAGCAGTACTTC. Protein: CASSSSQTFEQYF.